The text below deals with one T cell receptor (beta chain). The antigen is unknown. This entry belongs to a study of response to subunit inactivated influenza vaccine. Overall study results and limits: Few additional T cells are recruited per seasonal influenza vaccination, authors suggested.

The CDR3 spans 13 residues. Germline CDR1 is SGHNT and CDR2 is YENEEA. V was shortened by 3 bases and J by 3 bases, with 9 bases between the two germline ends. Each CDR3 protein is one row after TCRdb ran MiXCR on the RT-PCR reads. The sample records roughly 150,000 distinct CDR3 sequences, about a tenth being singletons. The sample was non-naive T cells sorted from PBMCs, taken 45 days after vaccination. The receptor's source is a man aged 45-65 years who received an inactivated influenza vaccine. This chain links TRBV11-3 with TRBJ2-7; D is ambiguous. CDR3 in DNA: TGTGCCAGCAGCTTCCTTTTCGGCTACGAGCAGTACTTC. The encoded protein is CASSFLFGYEQYF.